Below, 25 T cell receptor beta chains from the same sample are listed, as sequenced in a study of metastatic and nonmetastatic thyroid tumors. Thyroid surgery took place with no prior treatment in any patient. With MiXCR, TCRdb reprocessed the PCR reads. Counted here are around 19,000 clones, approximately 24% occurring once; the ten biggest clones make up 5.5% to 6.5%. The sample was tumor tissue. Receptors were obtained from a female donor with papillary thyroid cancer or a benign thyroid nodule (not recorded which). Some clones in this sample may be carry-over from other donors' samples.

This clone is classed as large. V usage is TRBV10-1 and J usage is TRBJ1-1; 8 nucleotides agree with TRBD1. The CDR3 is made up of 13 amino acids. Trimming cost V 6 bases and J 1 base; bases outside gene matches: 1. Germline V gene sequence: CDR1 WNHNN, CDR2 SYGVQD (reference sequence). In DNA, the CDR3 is TGCGCCAGCAGGGGACAGGCGAACACTGAAGCTTTCTTT. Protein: CASRGQANTEAFF.

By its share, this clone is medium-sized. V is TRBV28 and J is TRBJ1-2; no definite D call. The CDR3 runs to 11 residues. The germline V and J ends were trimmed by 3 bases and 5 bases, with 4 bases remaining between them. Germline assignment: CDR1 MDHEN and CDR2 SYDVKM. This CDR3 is CASSFRYGYTF. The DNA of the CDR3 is TGTGCCAGCAGTTTTCGGTATGGCTACACCTTC.

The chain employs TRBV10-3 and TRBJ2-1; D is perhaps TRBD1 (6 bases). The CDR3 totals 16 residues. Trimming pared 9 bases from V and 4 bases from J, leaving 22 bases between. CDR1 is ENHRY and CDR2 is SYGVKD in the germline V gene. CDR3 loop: CAIEGGTRTPYNEQFF. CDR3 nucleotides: TGTGCCATTGAAGGGGGTACGAGAACCCCTTACAATGAGCAGTTCTTC.

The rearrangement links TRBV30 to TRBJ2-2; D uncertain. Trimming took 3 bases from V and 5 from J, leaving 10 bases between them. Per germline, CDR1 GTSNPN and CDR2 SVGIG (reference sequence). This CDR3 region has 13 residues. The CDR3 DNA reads TGTGCCTGGAGGCTTTATCAGACCGGGGAGCTGTTTTTT. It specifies CAWRLYQTGELFF.

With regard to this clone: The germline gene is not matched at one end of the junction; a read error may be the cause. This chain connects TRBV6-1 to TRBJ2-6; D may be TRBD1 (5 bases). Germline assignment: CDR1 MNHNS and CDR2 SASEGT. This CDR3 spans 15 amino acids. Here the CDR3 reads CASIADFSGANFLTF. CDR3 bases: TGTGCCAGCATTGCTGACTTCTCTGGGGCCAACTTCCTTACTTTC.

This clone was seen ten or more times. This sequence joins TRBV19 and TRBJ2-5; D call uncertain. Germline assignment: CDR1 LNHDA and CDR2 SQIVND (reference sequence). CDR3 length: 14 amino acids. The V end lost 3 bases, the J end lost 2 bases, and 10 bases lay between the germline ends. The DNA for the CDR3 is TGTGCCAGTAGTATGAGCGCAGCTCAAGAGACCCAGTACTTC. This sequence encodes CASSMSAAQETQYF.

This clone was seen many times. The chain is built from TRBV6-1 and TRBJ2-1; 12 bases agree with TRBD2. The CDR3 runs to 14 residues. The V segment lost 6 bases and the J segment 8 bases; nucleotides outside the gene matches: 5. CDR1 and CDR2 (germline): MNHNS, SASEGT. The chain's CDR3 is CASSRLAGADEQFF. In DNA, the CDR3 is TGTGCCAGCAGCCGACTAGCGGGAGCCGATGAGCAGTTCTTC.

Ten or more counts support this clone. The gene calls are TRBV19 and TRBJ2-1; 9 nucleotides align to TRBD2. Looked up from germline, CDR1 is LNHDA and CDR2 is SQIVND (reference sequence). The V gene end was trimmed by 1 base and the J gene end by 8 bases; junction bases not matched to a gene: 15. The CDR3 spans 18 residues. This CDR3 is CASSIGWLAGTPGYEQFF. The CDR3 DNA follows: TGTGCCAGTAGTATAGGTTGGCTAGCGGGAACACCTGGTTATGAGCAGTTCTTC.

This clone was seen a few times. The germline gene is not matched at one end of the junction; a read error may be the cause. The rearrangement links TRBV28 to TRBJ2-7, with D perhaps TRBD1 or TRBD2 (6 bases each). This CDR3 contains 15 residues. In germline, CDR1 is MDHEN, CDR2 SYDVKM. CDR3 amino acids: CASSSGGRGSVGQHF. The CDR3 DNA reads TGTGCCAGCAGTTCCGGGGGCAGGGGCTCTGTAGGGCAGCACTTC.

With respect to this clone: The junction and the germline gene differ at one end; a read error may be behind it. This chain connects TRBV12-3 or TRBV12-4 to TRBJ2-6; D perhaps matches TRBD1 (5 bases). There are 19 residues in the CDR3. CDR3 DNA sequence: TGTGCCAGCAGTTTCGTTTCAGGGTGCCCACTCTCTGGGGCCAACTTCCTGACTTTC. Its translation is CASSFVSGCPLSGANFLTF.

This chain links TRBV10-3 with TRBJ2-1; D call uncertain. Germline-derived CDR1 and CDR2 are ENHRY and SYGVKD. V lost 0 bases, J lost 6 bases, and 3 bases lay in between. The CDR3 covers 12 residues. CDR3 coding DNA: TGTGCCATCAGTGAGTCAGGCAATGAGCAGTTCTTC. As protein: CAISESGNEQFF.

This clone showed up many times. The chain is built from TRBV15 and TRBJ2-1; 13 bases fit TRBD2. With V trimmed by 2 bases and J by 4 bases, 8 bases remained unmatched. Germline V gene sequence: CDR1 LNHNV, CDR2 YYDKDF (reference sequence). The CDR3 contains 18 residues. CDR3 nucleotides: TGTGCCACCAGCAGACTTGGACTAGCGGGAGAAAGGTACAATGAGCAGTTCTTC. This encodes CATSRLGLAGERYNEQFF.

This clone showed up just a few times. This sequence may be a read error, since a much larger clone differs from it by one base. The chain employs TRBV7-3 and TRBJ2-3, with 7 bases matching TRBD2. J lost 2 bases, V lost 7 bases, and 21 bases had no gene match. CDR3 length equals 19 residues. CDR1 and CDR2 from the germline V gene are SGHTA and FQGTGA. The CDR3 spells CASILPLTSSRPATDTQYF. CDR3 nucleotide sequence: TGTGCCAGCATCCTACCTCTGACTAGCTCGAGACCCGCCACAGATACGCAGTATTTT.

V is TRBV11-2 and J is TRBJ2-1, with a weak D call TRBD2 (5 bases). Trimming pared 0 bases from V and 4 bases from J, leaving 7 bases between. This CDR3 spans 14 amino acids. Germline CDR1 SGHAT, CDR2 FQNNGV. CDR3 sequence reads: CASSLDRGYNEQFF. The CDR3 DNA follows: TGTGCCAGCAGCTTAGATCGGGGTTACAATGAGCAGTTCTTC.

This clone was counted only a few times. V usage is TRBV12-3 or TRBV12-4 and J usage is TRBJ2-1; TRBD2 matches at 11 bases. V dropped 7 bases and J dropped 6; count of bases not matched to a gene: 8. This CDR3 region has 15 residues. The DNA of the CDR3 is TGTGCCAGCACCGCCCAGACTAGCGGGATCAATGAGCAGTTCTTC. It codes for CASTAQTSGINEQFF.

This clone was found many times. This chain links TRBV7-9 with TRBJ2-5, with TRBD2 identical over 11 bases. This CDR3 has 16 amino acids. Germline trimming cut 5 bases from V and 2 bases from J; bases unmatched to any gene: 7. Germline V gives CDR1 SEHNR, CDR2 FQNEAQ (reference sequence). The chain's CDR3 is CASSLGLAELQETQYF. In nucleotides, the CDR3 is TGTGCCAGCAGCCTGGGACTAGCGGAGCTGCAAGAGACCCAGTACTTC.

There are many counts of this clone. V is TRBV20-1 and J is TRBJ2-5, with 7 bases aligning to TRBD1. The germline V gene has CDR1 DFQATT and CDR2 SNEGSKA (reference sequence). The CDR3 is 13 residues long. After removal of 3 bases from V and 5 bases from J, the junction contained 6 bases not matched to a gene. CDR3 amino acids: CSARLTGVETQYF. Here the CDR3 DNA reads TGCAGTGCTAGGTTAACAGGGGTTGAGACCCAGTACTTC.

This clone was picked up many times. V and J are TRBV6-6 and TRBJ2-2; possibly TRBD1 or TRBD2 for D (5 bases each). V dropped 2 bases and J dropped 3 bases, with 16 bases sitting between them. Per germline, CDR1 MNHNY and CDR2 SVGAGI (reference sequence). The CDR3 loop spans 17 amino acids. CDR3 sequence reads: CASSYPMGPSHTGELFF. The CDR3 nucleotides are TGTGCCAGCAGTTACCCGATGGGACCGTCTCACACCGGGGAGCTGTTTTTT.

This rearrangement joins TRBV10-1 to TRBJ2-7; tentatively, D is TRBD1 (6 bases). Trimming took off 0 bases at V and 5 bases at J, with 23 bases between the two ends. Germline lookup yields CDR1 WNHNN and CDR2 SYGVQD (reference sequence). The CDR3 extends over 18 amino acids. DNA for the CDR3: TGCGCCAGCAGTGAGTCGGGCAGGGGCTTCCCCCGCCCTAACGAGCAGTACTTC. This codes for CASSESGRGFPRPNEQYF.

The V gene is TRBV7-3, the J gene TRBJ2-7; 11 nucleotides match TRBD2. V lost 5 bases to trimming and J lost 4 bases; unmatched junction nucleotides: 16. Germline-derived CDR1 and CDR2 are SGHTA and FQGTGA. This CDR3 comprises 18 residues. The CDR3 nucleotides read TGTGCCAGCAGCCCGGCGGGGCAACCCGGGACTAGCGGATACGAGCAGTACTTC. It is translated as CASSPAGQPGTSGYEQYF. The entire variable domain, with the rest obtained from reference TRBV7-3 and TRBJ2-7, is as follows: GAGVSQTPSNKVTEKGKYVELRCDPISGHTALYWYRQSLGQGPEFLIYFQGTGAADDSGLPNDRFFAVRPEGSVSTLKIQRTERGDSAVYLCASSPAGQPGTSGYEQYFGPGTRLTVT.

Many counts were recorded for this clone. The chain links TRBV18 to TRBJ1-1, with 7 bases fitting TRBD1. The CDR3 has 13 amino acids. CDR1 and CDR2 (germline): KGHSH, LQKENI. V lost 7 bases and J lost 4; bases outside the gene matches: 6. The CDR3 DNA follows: TGTGCCAGCTTATCACAGGGGAGCACTGAAGCTTTCTTT. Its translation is CASLSQGSTEAFF.

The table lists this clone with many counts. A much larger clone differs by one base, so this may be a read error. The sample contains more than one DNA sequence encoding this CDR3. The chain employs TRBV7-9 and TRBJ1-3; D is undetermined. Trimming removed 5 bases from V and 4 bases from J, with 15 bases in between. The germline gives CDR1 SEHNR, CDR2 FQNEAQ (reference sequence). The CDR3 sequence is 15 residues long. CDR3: CASSLDRVIGNTIYF. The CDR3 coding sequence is TGTGCCAGCAGCCTGGATAGGGTGATAGGAAACACCATATATTTT.

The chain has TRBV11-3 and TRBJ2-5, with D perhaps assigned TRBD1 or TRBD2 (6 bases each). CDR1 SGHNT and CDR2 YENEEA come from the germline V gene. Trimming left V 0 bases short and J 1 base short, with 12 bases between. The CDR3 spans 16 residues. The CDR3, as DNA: TGTGCCAGCAGCTTAGAAGGGGGGACATCCCAAGAGACCCAGTACTTC. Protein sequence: CASSLEGGTSQETQYF.

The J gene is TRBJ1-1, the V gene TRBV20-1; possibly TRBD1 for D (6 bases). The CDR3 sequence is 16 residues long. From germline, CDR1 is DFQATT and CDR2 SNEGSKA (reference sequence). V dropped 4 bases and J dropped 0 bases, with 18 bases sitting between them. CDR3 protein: CSAISDRRKMNTEAFF. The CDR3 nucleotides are TGCAGTGCTATCTCAGACAGGCGGAAGATGAACACTGAAGCTTTCTTT.

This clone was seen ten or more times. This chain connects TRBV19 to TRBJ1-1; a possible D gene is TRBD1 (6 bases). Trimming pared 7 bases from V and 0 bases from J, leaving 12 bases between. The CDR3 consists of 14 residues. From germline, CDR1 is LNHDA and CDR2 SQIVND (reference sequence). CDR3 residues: CASKTGTLNTEAFF. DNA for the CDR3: TGTGCCAGTAAGACCGGGACACTGAACACTGAAGCTTTCTTT.